Shown below are 26 T cell receptor beta chains from a single sample sequenced in a study of shared clonotypes between healthy human individuals. CD8 cells regarded as naive lacked CD45RO, were positively chosen for CCR7, and omitted terminally differentiated effector memory CD45RA+ cells. TCRdb's table, derived via immunoSEQ multiplex PCR, lists solely in-frame clones and lacks some. The data show over 2,000,000 clones, with around 93% seen just once and under 2% held by the top ten. The sample comprised naive CD8+ T cells from PBMCs. All receptors come from a man between 18 and 29 years old in good health. Some clones in this sample may be carry-over from other donors' samples.

V usage is TRBV11-2 and J usage is TRBJ2-7; D is undetermined. The V end lost 5 bases, the J end lost 0 bases, and 17 bases lay between the germline ends. Germline lookup yields CDR1 SGHAT and CDR2 FQNNGV. CDR3 length: 16 amino acids. DNA for the CDR3: TGTGCCAGCAGCGACGTCCTTGCGACGGACTCCTACGAGCAGTACTTC. It codes for CASSDVLATDSYEQYF.

The rearrangement joins TRBV4-2 to TRBJ2-7; D remains ambiguous. V shed 0 bases and J shed 2 bases, with 11 bases lying between them. Germline V gene data show CDR1 as LGHNA and CDR2 as YNFKEQ. The CDR3 contains 15 residues. The CDR3 DNA follows: TGTGCCAGCAGCCAAGATCCGCAGACGCCCTACGAGCAGTACTTC. Protein product: CASSQDPQTPYEQYF.

The chain has TRBV11-2 and TRBJ2-3; 7 bases fit TRBD2. The CDR3 spans 15 residues. The V and J ends lost 2 bases and 0 bases, in that order; junction bases with no gene match: 2. The germline gives CDR1 SGHAT, CDR2 FQNNGV. In DNA, the CDR3 is TGTGCCAGCAGCTTAAGGCGGGAGAGCACAGATACGCAGTATTTT. Protein sequence: CASSLRRESTDTQYF.

The chain links TRBV19 to TRBJ2-1; 10 positions agree with TRBD2. Germline CDR1 is LNHDA and CDR2 is SQIVND (reference sequence). V shed 7 bases and J 4 bases; nucleotides not matched to a gene: 10. This CDR3 region has 16 residues. The CDR3 spells CASTVTTSGAYNEQFF. CDR3 nucleotides: TGTGCCAGTACCGTCACAACTAGCGGGGCTTACAATGAGCAGTTCTTC.

This chain connects TRBV29-1 to TRBJ1-5; a possible D gene is TRBD1 (6 bases). Germline CDR1 and CDR2: SQVTM and ANQGSEA. The CDR3 length is 17 residues. V was trimmed by 7 bases and J by 5 bases, leaving 27 bases between them. This CDR3 reads CSGGRQVPRLGDQPQHF. The DNA of the CDR3 is TGCAGCGGCGGGAGACAGGTACCGAGACTTGGTGATCAGCCCCAGCATTTT.

The CDR3 DNA reads as TGTGCCAGCAGTTTACTCGGGGGCGCCCTAACCGGGGAGCTGTTTTTT. Protein product: CASSLLGGALTGELFF. V is TRBV27 and J is TRBJ2-2; D tentatively fits TRBD1 or TRBD2 (6 bases each). Germline V lookup: CDR1 MNHEY, CDR2 SMNVEV (reference sequence). The CDR3 contains 16 residues. V was cut by 2 bases and J by 5 bases, with 15 bases left in between.

The V gene is TRBV5-8, the J gene TRBJ1-5; 7 bases agree with TRBD1. V gave up 5 bases and J gave up 6 bases; unmatched junction bases: 8. Germline CDR1 and CDR2: SGHTS and YDEGEE. The CDR3 has 14 residues. The CDR3 here is CASRAQGNGQPQHF. In nucleotides, the CDR3 is TGTGCCAGCAGGGCACAGGGGAACGGTCAGCCCCAGCATTTT.

This chain links TRBV30 with TRBJ2-1; tentative D call: TRBD1 (6 bases). CDR3 length equals 14 residues. From germline, CDR1 is GTSNPN and CDR2 SVGIG (reference sequence). V lost 6 bases and J lost 9, with 21 bases in between. CDR3 DNA sequence: TGTGCCTGCCTGGGCAGGGGTTCGGGTATTGAGCAGTTCTTC. It yields the protein CACLGRGSGIEQFF. The entire variable domain, with the rest obtained from reference TRBV30 and TRBJ2-1, is as follows: SQTIHQWPATLVQPVGSPLSLECTVEGTSNPNLYWYRQAAGRGLQLLFYSVGIGQISSEVPQNLSASRPQDRQFILSSKKLLLSDSGFYLCACLGRGSGIEQFFGPGTRLTVL.

The chain carries TRBV29-1 and TRBJ2-7; D is perhaps TRBD1 or TRBD2 (5 bases each). The V gene's germline CDR1 is SQVTM and CDR2 ANQGSEA. The CDR3 is 14 amino acids. Trimming pared 3 bases from V and 2 bases from J, leaving 14 bases between. CDR3 nucleotide sequence: TGCAGCGTTGATCTGGGGGTCGCGCCCTACGAGCAGTACTTC. It is translated as CSVDLGVAPYEQYF.

To note about this clone: The junction departs from germline at one end; a sequencing error may be responsible. The rearrangement joins TRBV4-3 to TRBJ1-1; D is perhaps TRBD1 (6 bases). CDR1 and CDR2 from the germline V gene are LGHNA and YSLEER. The CDR3 is 14 residues long. CDR3 protein: CASSQATGNTEAFF. CDR3 in DNA: TGCGCCAGCAGTCAAGCGACAGGGAACACTGAAGCTTTCTTT.

This clone was found a few times. The chain carries TRBV9 and TRBJ1-1; 9 bases map to TRBD1. The germline CDR1 and CDR2 sequences are SGDLS and YYNGEE. This CDR3 has 14 amino acids. The V gene end was trimmed by 3 bases and the J gene end by 3 bases; junction bases not matched to a gene: 3. CDR3 residues: CASSEQGADTEAFF. CDR3 in DNA: TGTGCCAGCAGCGAACAGGGGGCGGACACTGAAGCTTTCTTT.

J is TRBJ1-1 and V is TRBV7-3; 7 nucleotides line up with TRBD1. V dropped 5 bases and J dropped 1; count of bases not matched to a gene: 10. CDR1 and CDR2 from the germline V gene are SGHTA and FQGTGA. CDR3 length: 16 amino acids. The CDR3 DNA reads as TGTGCCAGCAGCCTGGGAGGGGGCCGTACGAACACTGAAGCTTTCTTT. It codes for CASSLGGGRTNTEAFF.

The chain uses TRBV28 and TRBJ1-5, with 9 nucleotides matching TRBD1. V was pared by 6 bases and J by 7 bases, with 4 bases of the junction left unmatched. Germline-derived CDR1 and CDR2 are MDHEN and SYDVKM. The CDR3 contains 13 residues. In DNA, the CDR3 is TGTGCCAGCAGCCGGGACAGGGACCAGCCCCAGCATTTT. Protein: CASSRDRDQPQHF.

The chain carries TRBV7-8 and TRBJ2-7; 9 bases align to TRBD2. Germline CDR1 SGHVS, CDR2 FQNEAQ. CDR3 length equals 14 residues. Trimming at V came to 1 base and at J to 7 bases, leaving 5 bases not matched to a gene. CDR3 region: CASSLGASGNEQYF. Written as DNA, the CDR3 is TGTGCCAGCAGCTTAGGGGCTAGCGGGAATGAGCAGTACTTC. Drawing the rest from reference TRBV7-8 and TRBJ2-7, the complete variable domain is GAGVSQSPRYKVAKRGQDVALRCDPISGHVSLFWYQQALGQGPEFLTYFQNEAQLDKSGLPSDRFFAERPEGSVSTLKIQRTQQEDSAVYLCASSLGASGNEQYFGPGTRLTVT.

This chain joins TRBV13 and TRBJ2-1, with 12 bases identical to TRBD2. From germline, CDR1 is PRHDT and CDR2 FYEKMQ (reference sequence). With V trimmed by 5 bases and J by 5 bases, 7 bases remained unmatched. CDR3 length: 16 residues. The CDR3 here is CASSPRLAGVDNEQFF. Written as DNA, the CDR3 is TGTGCCAGCAGCCCCCGACTAGCGGGAGTCGACAATGAGCAGTTCTTC. Full variable domain (missing parts from reference TRBV13 and TRBJ2-1): AAGVIQSPRHLIKEKRETATLKCYPIPRHDTVYWYQQGPGQDPQFLISFYEKMQSDKGSIPDRFSAQQFSDYHSELNMSSLELGDSALYFCASSPRLAGVDNEQFFGPGTRLTVL.

The chain carries TRBV6-6 and TRBJ2-3; TRBD2 aligns across 7 bases. The germline V gene encodes CDR1 MNHNY and CDR2 SVGAGI (reference sequence). V shed 6 bases and J 2 bases; nucleotides not matched to a gene: 2. This CDR3 is 13 amino acids long. The CDR3 nucleotides are TGTGCCAGCAGAGCGGGGATCACAGATACGCAGTATTTT. Its translation is CASRAGITDTQYF.

The gene calls are TRBV11-1 and TRBJ2-1; possible D gene TRBD1, 5 bases. This CDR3 contains 12 residues. Trimming left V 3 bases short and J 6 bases short, with 6 bases between. Per the germline V gene, CDR1 is SGHAT and CDR2 is FQDESV (reference sequence). The CDR3 sequence: CASSFGANEQFF. For the CDR3, the DNA is TGTGCCAGCAGCTTTGGGGCCAATGAGCAGTTCTTC.

This rearrangement joins TRBV7-9 to TRBJ2-3; 7 bases are shared with TRBD2. V was pared by 2 bases and J by 6 bases, with 8 bases of the junction left unmatched. CDR3 length equals 15 residues. CDR1 is SEHNR, CDR2 FQNEAQ, per germline (reference sequence). CDR3 region: CASSLNLAVEDTQYF. CDR3 nucleotides: TGTGCCAGCAGCTTAAATCTAGCGGTAGAGGATACGCAGTATTTT.

The chain joins TRBV27 to TRBJ2-3; 7 nucleotides line up with TRBD2. Germline CDR1 reads MNHEY; CDR2 reads SMNVEV (reference sequence). This CDR3 region has 15 residues. Trimming took 6 bases from V and 2 from J; bases not matched to a gene: 8. The CDR3 nucleotides are TGTGCCAGCAGGGGGCGGGAGAGGCCCACAGATACGCAGTATTTT. This translates into CASRGRERPTDTQYF.

The CDR3 region is CASSLPSAGMHQYF. The CDR3 DNA is TGTGCCAGCAGTTTACCGTCTGCGGGGATGCATCAGTACTTC. The rearrangement links TRBV28 to TRBJ2-5, with D maybe TRBD2 (6 bases). The CDR3 is 14 amino acids. The germline gives CDR1 MDHEN, CDR2 SYDVKM. V dropped 2 bases and J dropped 11 bases, with 18 bases sitting between them.

The chain links TRBV5-1 to TRBJ2-1; D is undetermined. This CDR3 contains 11 residues. CDR1 and CDR2 (germline): SGHRS, YFSETQ. With 2 bases removed from V and 6 bases from J, the gap between germline ends came to 3 bases. CDR3 sequence (DNA): TGCGCCAGCAGCTTCACCAATGAGCAGTTCTTC. It translates to CASSFTNEQFF.

This clone was observed a single time. CDR3 in DNA: TGTGCCAGCAGCCCCACCGGGACTAGCGGGATCTACGAGCAGTACTTC. Amino acid sequence: CASSPTGTSGIYEQYF. V gene TRBV5-4 combines with J gene TRBJ2-7, with TRBD2 matching 13 bases. The V gene's germline CDR1 is SGHNT and CDR2 YYREEE (reference sequence). This CDR3 contains 16 residues. V shed 4 bases and J 3 bases; nucleotides not matched to a gene: 7.

The V and J genes are TRBV7-9 and TRBJ1-4; D perhaps matches TRBD1 (6 bases). This CDR3 spans 15 amino acids. Trimming took off 5 bases at V and 7 bases at J, with 17 bases between the two ends. Germline V gene lookup returns CDR1 SEHNR and CDR2 FQNEAQ (reference sequence). CDR3 coding DNA: TGTGCCAGCAGCCCTGGAGGGGGGCGTGGTGAAAAACTGTTTTTT. Translation gives CASSPGGGRGEKLFF.

This clone was seen a single time. This specimen includes other DNA sequences encoding the same CDR3. The V call is TRBV28, the J call TRBJ2-7, with 10 bases that match TRBD1. Trimming cost V 6 bases and J 2 bases; bases outside gene matches: 4. Germline assignment: CDR1 MDHEN and CDR2 SYDVKM. CDR3 length equals 14 residues. The CDR3 sequence is CASSRTGGAYEQYF. CDR3 DNA sequence: TGTGCCAGCAGCCGGACAGGGGGGGCCTACGAGCAGTACTTC.

This clone has a single count. The rearrangement uses TRBV15 and TRBJ2-4; 7 bases agree with TRBD2. V lost 4 bases and J lost 0; bases outside the gene matches: 9. CDR3 size: 17 residues. Germline V lookup: CDR1 LNHNV, CDR2 YYDKDF (reference sequence). The CDR3 nucleotides read TGTGCCACCAGCATCCTAGCGGCACGACTAGCCAAAAACATTCAGTACTTC. This codes for CATSILAARLAKNIQYF. Drawing the rest from reference TRBV15 and TRBJ2-4, the complete variable domain is DAMVIQNPRYQVTQFGKPVTLSCSQTLNHNVMYWYQQKSSQAPKLLFHYYDKDFNNEADTPDNFQSRRPNTSFCFLDIRSPGLGDTAMYLCATSILAARLAKNIQYFGAGTRLSVL.

In this sample, this clone turned up a few times. The chain combines TRBV19 with TRBJ1-1; D possibly corresponds to TRBD1 (5 bases). This CDR3 region has 14 residues. V was cut by 1 base and J by 4 bases, with 10 bases left in between. Germline CDR1 is LNHDA and CDR2 is SQIVND (reference sequence). The CDR3 nucleotides are TGTGCCAGTAGTATAGCAGGGAGGAGCACTGAAGCTTTCTTT. Encoded protein: CASSIAGRSTEAFF.